This T cell receptor (beta chain) was identified during a study of T cell changes during pregnancy in multiple sclerosis. The method was immunoSEQ multiplex PCR; TCRdb's version includes in-frame clones alone and lacks a portion of them. This sample has around 60,000 clones; nearly 90% occur once, and the top ten carry 2% to 3%. The CDR3 length is 14 residues. Trimming left V 5 bases short and J 3 bases short, with 14 bases between. Germline-derived CDR1 and CDR2 are LNHDA and SQIVND (reference sequence). The sequencing used peripheral blood, collected in the first trimester of pregnancy. The chain uses TRBV19 and TRBJ2-7; possible D gene TRBD1, 6 bases. The receptor's source is a female donor with multiple sclerosis, enrolled in a pregnancy study. The CDR3 region is CASSGDRPNYEQYF. CDR3 in DNA: TGTGCCAGTAGTGGTGACAGGCCCAACTACGAGCAGTACTTC.